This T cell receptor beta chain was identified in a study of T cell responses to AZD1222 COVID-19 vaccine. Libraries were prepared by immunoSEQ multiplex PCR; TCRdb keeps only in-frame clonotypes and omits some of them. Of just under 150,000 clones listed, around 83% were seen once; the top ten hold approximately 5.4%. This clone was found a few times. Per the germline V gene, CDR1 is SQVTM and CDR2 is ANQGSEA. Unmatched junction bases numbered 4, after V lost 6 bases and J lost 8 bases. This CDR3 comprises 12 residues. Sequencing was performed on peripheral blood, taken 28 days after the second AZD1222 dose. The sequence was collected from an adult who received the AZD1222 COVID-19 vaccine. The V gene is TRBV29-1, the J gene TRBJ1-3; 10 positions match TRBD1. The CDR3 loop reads CSVRTGGDTIYF. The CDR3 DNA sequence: TGCAGCGTGCGGACAGGGGGGGACACCATATATTTT.